This T cell receptor beta chain emerged from a study of T-cell reconstitution after alpha-beta-depleted transplantation in children. CDR1 is SGDLS and CDR2 is YYNGEE in the germline V gene. V shed 3 bases, J shed 7 bases, and the junction held 14 bases outside the gene matches. The CDR3 is 17 amino acids. TCRbeta library construction was performed incorporating unique molecular identifiers. MiXCR was run by TCRdb on the PCR reads, yielding one entry per CDR3 protein. The profile shows some 390,000 distinct CDR3 sequences, roughly 22% of them singletons. The material was PBMCs from the stem cell graft donor, obtained from the stem cell graft. The chain combines TRBV9 with TRBJ2-1, with 9 nucleotides matching TRBD2. This sequence originates from a human donor who donated a stem cell graft to a child with acute myeloid leukemia. CDR3 nucleotide sequence: TGTGCCAGCAGCGATGGGGGGATAGCGGGAGAATTGAATGAGCAGTTCTTC. The encoded protein is CASSDGGIAGELNEQFF.